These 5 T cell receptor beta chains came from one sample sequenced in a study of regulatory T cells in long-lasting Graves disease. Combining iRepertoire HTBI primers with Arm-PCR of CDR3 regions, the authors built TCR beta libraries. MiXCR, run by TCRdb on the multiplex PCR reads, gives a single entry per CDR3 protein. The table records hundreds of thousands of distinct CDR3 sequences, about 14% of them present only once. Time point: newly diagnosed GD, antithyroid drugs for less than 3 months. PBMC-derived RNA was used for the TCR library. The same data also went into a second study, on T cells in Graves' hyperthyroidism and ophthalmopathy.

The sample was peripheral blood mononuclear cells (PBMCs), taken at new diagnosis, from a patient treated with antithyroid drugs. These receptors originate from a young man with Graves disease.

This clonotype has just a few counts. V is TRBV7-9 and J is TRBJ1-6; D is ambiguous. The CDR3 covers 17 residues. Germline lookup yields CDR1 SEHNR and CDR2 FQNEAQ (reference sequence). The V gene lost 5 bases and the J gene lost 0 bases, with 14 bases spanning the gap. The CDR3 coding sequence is TGTGCCAGCAGCCTTGAGGACCTCCTCTCCTATAATTCACCCCTCCACTTT. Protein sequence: CASSLEDLLSYNSPLHF.

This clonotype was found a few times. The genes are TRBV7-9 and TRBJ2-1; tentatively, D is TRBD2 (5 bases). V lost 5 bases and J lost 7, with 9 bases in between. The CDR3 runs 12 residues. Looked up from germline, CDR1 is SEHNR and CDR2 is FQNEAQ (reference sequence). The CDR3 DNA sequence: TGTGCCAGCAGCCAAGCGGTTAATGAGCAGTTCTTC. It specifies CASSQAVNEQFF.

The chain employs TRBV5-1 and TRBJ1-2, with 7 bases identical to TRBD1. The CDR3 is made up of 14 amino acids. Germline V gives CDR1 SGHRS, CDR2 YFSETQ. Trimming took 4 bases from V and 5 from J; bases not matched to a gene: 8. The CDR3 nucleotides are TGCGCCAGCAGCACCGGGACAGCCCTTTATGGCTACACCTTC. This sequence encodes CASSTGTALYGYTF.

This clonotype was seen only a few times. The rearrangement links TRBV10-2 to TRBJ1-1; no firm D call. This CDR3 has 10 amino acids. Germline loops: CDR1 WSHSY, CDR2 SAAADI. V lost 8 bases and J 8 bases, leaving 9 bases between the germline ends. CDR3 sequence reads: CASYQREAFF. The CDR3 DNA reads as TGCGCCAGCTACCAGAGGGAAGCTTTCTTT.

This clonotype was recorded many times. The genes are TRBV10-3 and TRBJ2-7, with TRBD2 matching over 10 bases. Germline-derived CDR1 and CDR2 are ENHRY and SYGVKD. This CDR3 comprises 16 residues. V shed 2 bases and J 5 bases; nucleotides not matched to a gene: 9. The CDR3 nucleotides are TGTGCCATCAGTGAGGTCGGAGCGGGAGGGCCCAACGAGCAGTACTTC. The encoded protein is CAISEVGAGGPNEQYF.